The rows below give T cell receptor beta chains drawn from one sample of a study of T cells in Graves' hyperthyroidism and ophthalmopathy. MiXCR was run by TCRdb on the multiplex PCR reads, yielding one entry per CDR3 protein. Of 650,000 to 750,000 distinct CDR3 sequences in the sample, around 15% are singletons; the top ten hold about 9.4%. The source material was blood. The receptors stem from a woman younger than 30 with Graves' hyperthyroidism. CDR3s include the opening cysteine and the closing phenylalanine or tryptophan. D genes are given only for firm matches. Not all rows give a size; the values are once, few, many and, for expanded clones, a class.

TRBV5-1	TRBD2	TRBJ2-4	few	TGCGCCAGCAGCTTTTTTAGCGGGAGTGGTATGTACATTCAGTACTTC	CASSFFSGSGMYIQYF
TRBV2	TRBD2	TRBJ2-1	many	TGTGCCAGCAGGACCTTAATATTTAGCGGGAGAGCGGACAATGAGCAGTTCTTC	CASRTLIFSGRADNEQFF
TRBV20-1	TRBD1	TRBJ2-2	-	TGCAGGGCTAGGGACAGGTCCTCAACCGGGGAGCTGTTTTTT	CRARDRSSTGELFF
TRBV28	TRBD1	TRBJ2-7	many	TGTGCCAGCAGCACCGGGACAGAAGCATCCTACGAGCAGTACTTC	CASSTGTEASYEQYF
TRBV7-9	-	TRBJ2-5	-	TGTGCCAGCAGCTCCCCGGCGGAGGGAGAGACCCAGTACTTC	CASSSPAEGETQYF
TRBV29-1	-	TRBJ2-1	many	TGCAGCGTTGCTAACAATGAGCAGTTCTTC	CSVANNEQFF
TRBV11-2	TRBD2	TRBJ2-3	many	TGTGCCAGCAGCTTGATAGCGGGAGGGCCAGCAGATACGCAGTATTTT	CASSLIAGGPADTQYF
TRBV24-1	-	TRBJ2-1	few	TGTGCCACCAGTGTGAGCGGAAGCTCCTACAATGAGCAGTTCTTC	CATSVSGSSYNEQFF
TRBV2	-	TRBJ2-5	few	TGTGCCAGCAGTGAAGCGGCGTTCGGGACCTACCAAGAGACCCAGTACTTC	CASSEAAFGTYQETQYF
TRBV4-3	TRBD1	TRBJ2-7	-	TGCGCCAGCAGCCAAGATTTTGGGACAGGAGCCTACGAGCAGTACTTC	CASSQDFGTGAYEQYF
TRBV15	TRBD1	TRBJ2-7	few	TGTGCCACCAGCAGAGCCCGGACAGGGGCCTACGAGCAGTACTTC	CATSRARTGAYEQYF
TRBV3-1	-	TRBJ2-2	many	TGTGCCAGCAGCCAACCCCCATGGGGCCAGCTGAACACCGGGGAGCTGTTTTTT	CASSQPPWGQLNTGELFF
TRBV27	-	TRBJ1-2	many	TGTGCCAGCAGTTTAGGAGCGGGGCAGGCCCTTGGCTACACCTTC	CASSLGAGQALGYTF
TRBV11-2	-	TRBJ2-1	many	TGTGCCAGCAGGGGAACAGGGAACAATGAGCAGTTCTTC	CASRGTGNNEQFF
TRBV4-1	-	TRBJ1-5	few	TGCGCCAGCAGCCAAGATCCAGGGGCTATTGGCAATCAGCCCCAGCATTTT	CASSQDPGAIGNQPQHF
TRBV5-1	TRBD2	TRBJ2-5	-	TGCGCCAGCAGCTTGGAATACGGCGGGAGCCAAGAGACCCAGTACTTC	CASSLEYGGSQETQYF
TRBV2	-	TRBJ2-3	-	TGTGCGACCAGTGAGGACTTCACAGATACGCAGTATTTT	CATSEDFTDTQYF
TRBV7-6	-	TRBJ2-5	few	TGTGCCAGCAGCACTCGGGGTCGACAGACCCAGAGGGAGACCCAGTACTTC	CASSTRGRQTQRETQYF
TRBV2	-	TRBJ1-2	many	TGTGCCAGCAGTGGACAGAGGGACTATGGCTACACCTTC	CASSGQRDYGYTF
TRBV4-1	TRBD1	TRBJ2-5	-	TGCGCCAGCAGCGGTCGACAGGGGGTTGGAGAGACCCAGTACTTC	CASSGRQGVGETQYF
TRBV13	TRBD2	TRBJ2-1	-	TGTGCCAGCAGCCTTCGGACGGGGGGGGCAGCTAACAATGAGCAGTTCTTC	CASSLRTGGAANNEQFF
TRBV13	TRBD2	TRBJ2-7	many	TGTGCCAGCAGACGACTAGCGGGAGGTAAAGAGCAGTACTTC	CASRRLAGGKEQYF
TRBV9	TRBD2	TRBJ2-7	-	TGTGCCAGCAGCCCCCGGGGGGGGCGGTACGAGCAGTACTTC	CASSPRGGRYEQYF
TRBV6-1	TRBD1	TRBJ2-1	-	TGTGCCAGCAGTCGACAGGGAGATGAGCAGTTCTTC	CASSRQGDEQFF
TRBV6-6	-	TRBJ1-1	many	TGTGCCAGCAGTTACTCGGGGCCTGAAGCTTTCTTT	CASSYSGPEAFF
TRBV28	-	TRBJ1-1	many	TGTGCCAGCAGTTTACCACAGGGAGCTGCTGAAGCTTTCTTT	CASSLPQGAAEAFF
TRBV28	TRBD2	TRBJ2-1	-	TGTGCCAGCAGTTTACAGGGACTAGCTATTTTTAATGAGCAGTTCTTC	CASSLQGLAIFNEQFF
TRBV7-2	TRBD2	TRBJ2-1	-	TGTGCCGGCAGCTTAATTGGACTAGCGCACTACAATGAGCAGTTCTTC	CAGSLIGLAHYNEQFF
TRBV11-2	-	TRBJ1-4	many	TGTGCCAGCAGCTTAGCGGCGAGACAGTCTAATGAAAAACTGTTTTTT	CASSLAARQSNEKLFF
TRBV29-1	-	TRBJ2-7	-	TGCAGCGCTAGACAGGAGAGCTCCTACGAGCAGTACTTC	CSARQESSYEQYF
TRBV11-1	TRBD2	TRBJ2-7	many	TGTGCCAGCAGCCCGGGAGGACTAGCGGGGGCCCACTCCTACGAGCAGTACTTC	CASSPGGLAGAHSYEQYF